This TCR beta chain was recorded in a study of blood T cell repertoires in COVID-19. Study at large: Whether acute or convalescent, the COVID-19 samples came from the United States, Italy and Spain.

Study processing details: Estimation of nucleated cell counts relied on the amplification of reference gene primers. Clones were sequenced by immunoSEQ multiplex PCR, and TCRdb holds only the in-frame ones, with some missing. For V, J and clone size, that table is used; D and trimming come from the DNA. The repertoire holds about 24,000 clones, with 75% to 85% as singletons. V was trimmed by 3 bases and J by 7 bases, leaving 11 bases between them. The CDR3 sequence is 14 residues long. Germline CDR1 reads SGHRS; CDR2 reads YFSETQ. The material sequenced was peripheral blood. This sequence was found in a human donor in a cohort sampled during active COVID-19. This chain uses TRBV5-1 with TRBJ1-6; D is unclear. Here the CDR3 reads CASSSGNKNSPLHF. The CDR3, as DNA: TGCGCCAGCAGCTCCGGGAATAAGAATTCACCCCTCCACTTT.